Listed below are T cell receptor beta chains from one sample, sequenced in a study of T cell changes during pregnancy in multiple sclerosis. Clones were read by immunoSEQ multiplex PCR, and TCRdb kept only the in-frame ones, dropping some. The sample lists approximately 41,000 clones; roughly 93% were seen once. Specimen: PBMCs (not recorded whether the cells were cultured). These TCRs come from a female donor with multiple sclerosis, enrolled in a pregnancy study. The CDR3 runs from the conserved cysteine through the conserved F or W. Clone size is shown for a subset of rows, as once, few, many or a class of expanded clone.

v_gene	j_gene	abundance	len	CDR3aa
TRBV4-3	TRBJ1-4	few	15	CASSQGTGQNEKLFF
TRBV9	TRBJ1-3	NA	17	CASSVDPGTPSGNTIYF
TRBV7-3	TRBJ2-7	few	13	CASSPSYSYEQYF
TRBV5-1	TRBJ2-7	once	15	CASSPRTSGFYEQYF
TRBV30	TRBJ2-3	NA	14	CAWSQGHSTDTQYF
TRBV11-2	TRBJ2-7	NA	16	CASSPSPGQGLLEQYF
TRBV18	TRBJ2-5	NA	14	CASSLRDKQETQYF
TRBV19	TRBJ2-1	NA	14	CASSWGPVYNEQFF
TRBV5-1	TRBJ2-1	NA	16	CASSLRLAGGYNEQFF
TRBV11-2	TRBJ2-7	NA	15	CASSPQTGVVYEQYF
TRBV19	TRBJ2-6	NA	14	CASLRASGANVLTF
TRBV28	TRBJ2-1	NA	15	CASSPPTSGRFEQFF
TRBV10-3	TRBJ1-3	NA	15	CAISPDLRSGNTIYF
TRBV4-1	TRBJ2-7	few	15	CASSHSLDGAYEQYF
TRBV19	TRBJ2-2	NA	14	CASSIRTPSGELFF
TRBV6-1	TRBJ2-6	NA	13	CASDSSGANVLTF
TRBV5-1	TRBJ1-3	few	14	CASSLEGALDTIYF
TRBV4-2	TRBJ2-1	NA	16	CASSQNKGSSYNEQFF
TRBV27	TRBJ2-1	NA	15	CASSLLFGVGNEQFF
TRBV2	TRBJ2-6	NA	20	CASRSRVAGESSPGANVLTF
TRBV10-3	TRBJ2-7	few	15	CAISEFGQSSYEQYF
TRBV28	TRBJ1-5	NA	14	CASSLLDGNQPQHF
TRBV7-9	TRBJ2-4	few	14	CASSLGGSGGIQYF
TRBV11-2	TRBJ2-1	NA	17	CASAPGLNEYRGHEQFF
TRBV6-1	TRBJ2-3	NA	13	CASSELSTDTQYF
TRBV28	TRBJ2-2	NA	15	CASSTNQRTTGELFF
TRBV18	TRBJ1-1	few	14	CASSPDRGETEAFF
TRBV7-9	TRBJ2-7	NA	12	CASSFQGAEQYF
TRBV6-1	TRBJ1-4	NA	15	CASSELGPKHEKLFF
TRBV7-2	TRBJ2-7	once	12	CASGLKAYEQYF
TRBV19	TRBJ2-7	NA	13	CASSRQGAREQYF
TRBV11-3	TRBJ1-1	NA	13	CASSLDPTGRAFF
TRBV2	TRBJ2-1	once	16	CASSKEASLSYNEQFF
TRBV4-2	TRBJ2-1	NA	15	CASSQQIGPDNEQFF
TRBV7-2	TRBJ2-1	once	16	CASSIRLAGGYNEQFF
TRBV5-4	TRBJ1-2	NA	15	CASSEGSYSFYGYTF
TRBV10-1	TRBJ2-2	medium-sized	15	CASSESGVGTGELFF
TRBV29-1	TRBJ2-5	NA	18	CSVTTPPGTSGREETQYF
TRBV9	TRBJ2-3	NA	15	CASSPRLSGTDTQYF
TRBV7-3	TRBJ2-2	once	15	CASSLFNANTGELFF
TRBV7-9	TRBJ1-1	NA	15	CASSLVPGLNTEAFF
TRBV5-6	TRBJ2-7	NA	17	CASSQGTGGMTIYEQYF
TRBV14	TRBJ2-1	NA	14	CASSQASVYNEQFF
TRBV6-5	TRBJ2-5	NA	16	CASSYRSGRPQETQYF
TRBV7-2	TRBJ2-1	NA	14	CASSGTLSYNEQFF
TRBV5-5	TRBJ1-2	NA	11	CASSPNYGYTF
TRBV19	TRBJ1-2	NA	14	CASSNGQNSYGYTF
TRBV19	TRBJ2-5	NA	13	CASSFYVQETQYF
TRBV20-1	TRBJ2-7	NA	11	CSARDPYEQYF
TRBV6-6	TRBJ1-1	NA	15	CASSPTRSGNTEAFF
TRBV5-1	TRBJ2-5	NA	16	CASRPRTGDLWETQYF
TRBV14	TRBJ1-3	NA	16	CASSQVHWLSGNTIYF
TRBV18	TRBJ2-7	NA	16	CASSPESSGPLYEQYF
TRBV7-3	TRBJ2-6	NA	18	CASSFFGQGESGANVLTF
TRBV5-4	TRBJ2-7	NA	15	CASSLAADADNGQYF
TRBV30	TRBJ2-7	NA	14	CAWSGAGGFYEQYF
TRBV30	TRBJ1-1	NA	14	CAWRGGQLNTEAFF
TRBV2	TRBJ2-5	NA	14	CASSGDRAQETQYF
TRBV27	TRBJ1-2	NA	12	CASSLFGYGYTF